A single sample gave rise to the 6 T cell receptor beta chains below, sequenced in a study of CD8+ T cells in alopecia areata. Treatment given: oral pan-JAK inhibitor, 5-10 mg twice daily. cDNA prepared by RNA extraction and subsequent reverse transcription served as the template for sequencing. Repertoires were generated with immunoSEQ multiplex PCR, while TCRdb's copy carries only in-frame clones and drops some. Of about 200,000 clones listed, more than 30% were seen once; the top ten hold roughly 0.5%. The source was CD4+ T cells sorted from blood, collected between weeks 30 and 35, from a patient treated with tofacitinib. The receptors derive from a human donor with alopecia areata.

V usage is TRBV11-2 and J usage is TRBJ2-7, with 9 bases aligning to TRBD1. The CDR3 extends over 14 amino acids. The V gene's germline CDR1 is SGHAT and CDR2 FQNNGV. The junction had 6 bases not matched to a gene; V was cut back by 5 bases and J by 4 bases. This CDR3 reads CASSHRDRAYEQYF. DNA for the CDR3: TGTGCCAGCAGCCATCGGGACAGGGCATACGAGCAGTACTTC.

This clone has just a few counts. This sequence joins TRBV6-1 and TRBJ2-7, with D possibly being TRBD1 (6 bases). Trimming pared 7 bases from V and 6 bases from J, leaving 16 bases between. CDR1 is MNHNS, CDR2 SASEGT, per germline. The length of the CDR3 is 13 residues. CDR3 nucleotide sequence: TGTGCCAGCAACCAACAGGGTTCGGGCGAGCAGTACTTC. Translated, it gives CASNQQGSGEQYF.

This clone was seen a handful of times. CDR3 sequence: CSVTSRLNTEAFF. In DNA form, the CDR3 reads TGCAGCGTGACCAGTAGACTTAACACTGAAGCTTTCTTT. The chain employs TRBV29-1 and TRBJ1-1; D is unresolved. CDR3 size: 13 residues. The germline CDR1 and CDR2 sequences are SQVTM and ANQGSEA. With 6 bases removed from V and 2 bases from J, the gap between germline ends came to 13 bases.

This chain connects TRBV10-3 to TRBJ1-4, with TRBD1 matching over 7 bases. Trimming cost V 6 bases and J 3 bases; bases outside gene matches: 1. Per the germline V gene, CDR1 is ENHRY and CDR2 is SYGVKD. This CDR3 contains 13 residues. The CDR3 nucleotides are TGTGCCATCAGCGACAGGGCTAATGAAAAACTGTTTTTT. This sequence encodes CAISDRANEKLFF.

Only a few counts were recorded for this clone. V gene TRBV30 combines with J gene TRBJ1-2; D uncertain. The CDR3 runs 11 residues. CDR1 is GTSNPN, CDR2 SVGIG, per germline (reference sequence). Trimming cost V 0 bases and J 14 bases, with 13 bases left between them. Written as DNA, the CDR3 is TGTGCCTGGAGTGTACTTAAGGGCGCGACCTTC. This translates into CAWSVLKGATF.

There are a few counts of this clone. The chain carries TRBV6-1 and TRBJ1-3, with TRBD1 as a possible D gene (6 bases). This CDR3 is built from 14 residues. Germline V CDR1 and CDR2: MNHNS, SASEGT. V lost 4 bases and J 1 base, leaving 8 bases between the germline ends. CDR3 nucleotide sequence: TGTGCCAGCAGTGCTGGGACATCTGGAAACACCATATATTTT. Translating it yields CASSAGTSGNTIYF.